Listed below are T cell receptor beta chains from one sample, sequenced in a study of CXCR3-negative and CXCR3-positive naive CD8 T cells. TCRdb reworked the 5' RACE reads into one entry per CDR3 protein, no DNA. This listing includes 70,000 to 95,000 distinct CDR3 sequences. Sequencing used naive CXCR3- CD8+ T cells from blood. The source is a human donor in good health. Some clones in this sample may be carry-over from other donors' samples. The CDR3 runs from the conserved cysteine through the conserved F or W. The order of the fields is J gene, V gene, CDR3 protein.

J gene: TRBJ2-7; V gene: TRBV28; CDR3 protein: CASSPPFASGMYEQYF
J gene: TRBJ2-7; V gene: TRBV7-9; CDR3 protein: CASSFVDRDEQYF
J gene: TRBJ2-3; V gene: TRBV3-1; CDR3 protein: CASSQVSRDPDTQYF
J gene: TRBJ2-7; V gene: TRBV28; CDR3 protein: CASSLGHNEQYF
J gene: TRBJ2-3; V gene: TRBV7-6; CDR3 protein: CASSPDRGDTQYF
J gene: TRBJ2-7; V gene: TRBV28; CDR3 protein: CASSFPGDNEQYF
J gene: TRBJ1-5; V gene: TRBV28; CDR3 protein: CASSLGGVSNQPQHF
J gene: TRBJ2-7; V gene: TRBV29-1; CDR3 protein: CSVHDQDYEQYF
J gene: TRBJ2-7; V gene: TRBV29-1; CDR3 protein: CSVLDNAEQYF
J gene: TRBJ2-1; V gene: TRBV4-1; CDR3 protein: CASSQLASGAEQFF
J gene: TRBJ2-1; V gene: TRBV6-5; CDR3 protein: CASSYGEGSYNEQFF
J gene: TRBJ2-1; V gene: TRBV12-3/TRBV12-4; CDR3 protein: CASSTHLASYNEQFF
J gene: TRBJ2-1; V gene: TRBV7-9; CDR3 protein: CASSLVRDRRFF
J gene: TRBJ1-1; V gene: TRBV5-1; CDR3 protein: CASSLAAVGFTEAFF
J gene: TRBJ2-3; V gene: TRBV28; CDR3 protein: CASSPRLAGGQTDTQYF